This T cell receptor beta chain emerged from a study of T cell responses to AZD1222 COVID-19 vaccine. V was cut by 1 base and J by 5 bases, with 13 bases left in between. Germline V CDR1 and CDR2: SGDLS, YYNGEE. CDR3 length equals 16 residues. Overall study results and limits: It was only after the peak T cell response that any repertoires were sampled. The donor group comprised mostly white British people and more females; the analysis possibly underestimated clonal diversity.

This clone was observed a single time. The target antigen is unknown. This table comes from immunoSEQ multiplex PCR, and its TCRdb copy is limited to in-frame clones, with some not included. The repertoire holds approximately 89,000 clones, approximately 90% seen once, with less than 5.5% in the top ten. This sequence joins TRBV9 and TRBJ1-6; TRBD1 might be the D (5 bases). The material was peripheral blood, obtained 28 days after the second AZD1222 dose. This clonotype was sampled from an adult who received the AZD1222 COVID-19 vaccine. CDR3 in DNA: TGTGCCAGCAGCGTATCCCCCGGGGGGAATAATTCACCCCTCCACTTT. It encodes CASSVSPGGNNSPLHF. Looking up the rest from reference TRBV9 and TRBJ1-6 gives the full variable domain: DSGVTQTPKHLITATGQRVTLRCSPRSGDLSVYWYQQSLDQGLQFLIQYYNGEERAKGNILERFSAQQFPDLHSELNLSSLELGDSALYFCASSVSPGGNNSPLHFGNGTRLTVT.